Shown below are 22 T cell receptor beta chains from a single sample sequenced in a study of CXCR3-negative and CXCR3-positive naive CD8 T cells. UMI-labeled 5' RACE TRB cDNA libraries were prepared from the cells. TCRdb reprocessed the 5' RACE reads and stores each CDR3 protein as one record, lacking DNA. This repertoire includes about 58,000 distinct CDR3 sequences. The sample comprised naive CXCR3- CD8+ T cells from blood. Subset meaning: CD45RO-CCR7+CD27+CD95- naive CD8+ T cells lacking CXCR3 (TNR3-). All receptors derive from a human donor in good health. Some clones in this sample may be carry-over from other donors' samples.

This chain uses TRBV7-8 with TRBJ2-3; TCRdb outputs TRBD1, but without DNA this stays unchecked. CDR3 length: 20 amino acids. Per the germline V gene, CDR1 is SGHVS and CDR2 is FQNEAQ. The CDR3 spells CASPLGRGRGAIDPTDTQYF. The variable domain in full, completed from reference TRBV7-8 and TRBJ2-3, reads GAGVSQSPRYKVAKRGQDVALRCDPISGHVSLFWYQQALGQGPEFLTYFQNEAQLDKSGLPSDRFFAERPEGSVSTLKIQRTQQEDSAVYLCASPLGRGRGAIDPTDTQYFGPGTRLTVL.

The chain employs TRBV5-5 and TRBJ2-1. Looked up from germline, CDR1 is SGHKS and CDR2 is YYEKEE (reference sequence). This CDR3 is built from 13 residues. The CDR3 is CASSLTSYNEQFF.

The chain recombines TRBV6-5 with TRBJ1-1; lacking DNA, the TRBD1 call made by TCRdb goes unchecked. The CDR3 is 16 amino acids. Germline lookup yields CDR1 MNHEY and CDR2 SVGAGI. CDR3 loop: CASSLTGTGGYTEAFF.

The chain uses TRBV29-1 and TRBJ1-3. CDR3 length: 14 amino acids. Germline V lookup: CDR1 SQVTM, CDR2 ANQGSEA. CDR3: CSVVGRSSGNTIYF.

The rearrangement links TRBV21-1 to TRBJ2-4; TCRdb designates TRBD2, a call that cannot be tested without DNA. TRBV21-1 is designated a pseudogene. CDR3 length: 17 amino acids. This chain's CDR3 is CVSSKVYSPSAKNIQYF.

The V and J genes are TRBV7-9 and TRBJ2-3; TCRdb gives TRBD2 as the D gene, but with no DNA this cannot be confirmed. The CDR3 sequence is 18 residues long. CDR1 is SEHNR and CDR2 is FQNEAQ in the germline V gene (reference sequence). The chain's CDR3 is CASSLAGTSGGSTDTQYF.

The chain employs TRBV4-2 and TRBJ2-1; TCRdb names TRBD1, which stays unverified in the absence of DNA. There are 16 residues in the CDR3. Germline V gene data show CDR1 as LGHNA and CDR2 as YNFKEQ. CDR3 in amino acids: CASSQHRVSSYNEQFF.

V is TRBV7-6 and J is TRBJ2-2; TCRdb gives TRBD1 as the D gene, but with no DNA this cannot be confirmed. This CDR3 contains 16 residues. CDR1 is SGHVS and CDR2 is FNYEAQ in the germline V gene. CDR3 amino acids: CASSVYRGGNTGELFF.

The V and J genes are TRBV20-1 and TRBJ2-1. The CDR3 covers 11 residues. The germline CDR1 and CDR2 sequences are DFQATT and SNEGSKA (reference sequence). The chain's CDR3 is CSASRDNEQFF.

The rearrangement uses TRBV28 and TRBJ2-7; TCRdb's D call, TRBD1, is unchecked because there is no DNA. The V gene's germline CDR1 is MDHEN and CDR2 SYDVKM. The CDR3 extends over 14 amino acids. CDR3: CASSLHRDSYEQYF.

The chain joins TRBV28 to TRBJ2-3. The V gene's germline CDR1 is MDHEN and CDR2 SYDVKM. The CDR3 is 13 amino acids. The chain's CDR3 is CASSFVVSDTQYF.

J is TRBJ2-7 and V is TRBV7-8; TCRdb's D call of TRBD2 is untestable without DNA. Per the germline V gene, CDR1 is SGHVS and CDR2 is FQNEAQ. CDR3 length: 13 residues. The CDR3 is CASSPLPTYEQYF.

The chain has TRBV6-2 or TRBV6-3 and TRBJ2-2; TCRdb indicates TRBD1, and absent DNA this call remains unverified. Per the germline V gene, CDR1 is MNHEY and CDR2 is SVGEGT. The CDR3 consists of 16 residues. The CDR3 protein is CASSYVAGGITGELFF.

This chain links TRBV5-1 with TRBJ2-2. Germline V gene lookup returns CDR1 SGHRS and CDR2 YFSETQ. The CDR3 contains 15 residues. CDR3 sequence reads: CASTYSGTNTGELFF.

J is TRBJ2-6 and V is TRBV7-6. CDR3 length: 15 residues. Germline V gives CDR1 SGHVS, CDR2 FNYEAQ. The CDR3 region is CASSRSSSGANVLTF.

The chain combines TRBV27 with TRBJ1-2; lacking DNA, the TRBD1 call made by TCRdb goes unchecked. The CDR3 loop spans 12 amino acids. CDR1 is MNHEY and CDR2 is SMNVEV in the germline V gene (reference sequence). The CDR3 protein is CASLDREGGYTF.

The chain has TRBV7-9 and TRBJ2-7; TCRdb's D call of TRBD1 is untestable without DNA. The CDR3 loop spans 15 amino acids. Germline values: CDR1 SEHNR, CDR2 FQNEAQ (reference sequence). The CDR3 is CASSFRRGPFYEQYF.

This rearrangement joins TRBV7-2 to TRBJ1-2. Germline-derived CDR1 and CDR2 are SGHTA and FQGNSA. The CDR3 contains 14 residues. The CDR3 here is CASSYPDLGNGYTF.

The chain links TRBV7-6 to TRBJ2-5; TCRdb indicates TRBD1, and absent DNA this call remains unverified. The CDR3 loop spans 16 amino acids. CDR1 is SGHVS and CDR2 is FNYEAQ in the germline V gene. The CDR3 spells CASSITGTDLEETQYF.

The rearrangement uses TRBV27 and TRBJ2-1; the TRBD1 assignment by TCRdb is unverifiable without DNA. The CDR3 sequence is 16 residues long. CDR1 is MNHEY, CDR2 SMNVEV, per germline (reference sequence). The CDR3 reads CASSSRSGTGVHEQFF.

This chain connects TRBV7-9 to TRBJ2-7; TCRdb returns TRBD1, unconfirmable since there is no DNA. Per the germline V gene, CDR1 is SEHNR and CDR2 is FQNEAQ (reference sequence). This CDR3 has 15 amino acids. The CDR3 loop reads CASSMRGQGSYEQYF.

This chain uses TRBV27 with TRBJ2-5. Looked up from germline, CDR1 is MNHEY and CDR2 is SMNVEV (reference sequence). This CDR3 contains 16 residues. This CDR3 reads CASSFDQTGDQETQYF.